This is a list of T cell receptor beta chains from one sample in a study of T cell responses to AZD1222 COVID-19 vaccine. This table comes from immunoSEQ multiplex PCR, and its TCRdb copy is limited to in-frame clones, with some not included. The sample carries about 73,000 clones, about 91% recorded once. The sample was peripheral blood, taken on day 0 of AZD1222 vaccination. These receptors were taken from an adult in good health. Each CDR3 is given with its conserved first and last residue. Each record gives: V gene, D gene, J gene, CDR3 protein, CDR3 DNA. D genes are given only for firm matches.

TRBV29-1	-	TRBJ2-3	CSVGAAGPPF	TGCAGCGTTGGCGCGGCGGGCCCCCCTTTT
TRBV27	TRBD1	TRBJ1-4	CASSLGTGGAYEKLFF	TGTGCCAGCAGTCTCGGGACAGGGGGCGCGTATGAAAAACTGTTTTTT
TRBV28	TRBD1	TRBJ2-7	CASRLGDRAYEQYF	TGTGCCAGCCGTTTGGGGGACAGGGCCTACGAGCAGTACTTC
TRBV13	TRBD2	TRBJ2-5	CASSPGLASETQYF	TGTGCCAGCAGCCCCGGACTAGCCAGCGAGACCCAGTACTTC
TRBV11-2	TRBD2	TRBJ2-2	CASSLGRLAGSFTGELFF	TGTGCCAGCAGCTTAGGTAGATTAGCGGGGAGCTTCACCGGGGAGCTGTTTTTT
TRBV7-6	TRBD1	TRBJ1-3	CASSSPTTGAGNTIYF	TGTGCCAGCAGCTCGCCGACAACAGGGGCTGGAAACACCATATATTTT
TRBV6-2/TRBV6-3	TRBD2	TRBJ2-2	CASRSSGSTAGELFF	TGTGCCAGCCGTTCTAGCGGGAGTACCGCCGGGGAGCTGTTTTTT
TRBV19	TRBD1	TRBJ2-1	CASSRDRLYNEQFF	TGTGCCAGTAGCCGGGACAGACTTTACAATGAGCAGTTCTTC
TRBV5-1	-	TRBJ2-7	CASSLGTNYEQYF	TGCGCCAGCAGCCTCGGGACAAACTACGAGCAGTACTTC
TRBV5-5	TRBD1	TRBJ1-2	CASSPLFRDRVTSDGYTF	TGTGCCAGCAGCCCCTTATTCCGGGACAGGGTGACGTCCGATGGCTACACCTTC
TRBV7-8	-	TRBJ1-1	CASYSKLNTEAFF	TGTGCCAGCTACAGTAAACTGAACACTGAAGCTTTCTTT
TRBV25-1	-	TRBJ2-3	CASNSYLSNTDTQYF	TGTGCCAGCAATAGCTACCTAAGTAACACAGATACGCAGTATTTT
TRBV5-1	TRBD1	TRBJ1-4	CASSLDRGTNEKLFF	TGCGCCAGCAGCCTTGACAGGGGAACTAATGAAAAACTGTTTTTT